Each of the 4 T cell receptor beta chains below was sequenced from the same sample in a study of immune cell composition in non-small cell lung cancer. Normal lung was taken at the farthest possible site, at least 3 cm from tumour. Assay used: immunoSEQ multiplex PCR; TCRdb lists only in-frame clones, some missing. This table has around 7,000 clones, roughly 86% appearing once. The material sequenced was non-adjacent lung tissue. The receptors shown here come from a human donor with non-small cell lung cancer.

The J gene is TRBJ2-7, the V gene TRBV11-2, with 13 bases fitting TRBD2. This CDR3 region has 17 residues. V was clipped by 4 bases and J by 0 bases; unmatched bases: 6. Germline V gives CDR1 SGHAT, CDR2 FQNNGV. The CDR3 spells CASSSLAGGLSSYEQYF. In DNA form, the CDR3 reads TGTGCCAGCAGCTCACTAGCGGGGGGGCTTAGCTCCTACGAGCAGTACTTC.

This clone appeared a single time. This sequence joins TRBV20-1 and TRBJ1-2, with 7 bases that match TRBD1. In germline, CDR1 is DFQATT, CDR2 SNEGSKA (reference sequence). The V and J ends lost 5 bases and 7 bases, in that order; junction bases with no gene match: 4. The length of the CDR3 is 11 residues. CDR3 region: CSASTGVGYTF. CDR3 sequence (DNA): TGCAGTGCTTCAACAGGGGTTGGCTACACCTTC.

The genes are TRBV9 and TRBJ2-7; D possibly matches TRBD1 or TRBD2 (5 bases each). From germline, CDR1 is SGDLS and CDR2 YYNGEE. There are 17 residues in the CDR3. V lost 0 bases and J 0 bases, leaving 16 bases between the germline ends. In DNA form, the CDR3 reads TGTGCCAGCAGCGTAGCCCAGGGATGGGAGAGCTCCTACGAGCAGTACTTC. Protein sequence: CASSVAQGWESSYEQYF.

The rearrangement uses TRBV5-1 and TRBJ2-1; 11 bases match TRBD1. Germline values: CDR1 SGHRS, CDR2 YFSETQ. The CDR3 totals 15 residues. Losses at the gene ends were 6 bases for V and 5 bases for J; bases not matched to a gene: 7. This chain's CDR3 is CASTWTGGANNEQFF. CDR3 coding DNA: TGCGCCAGCACTTGGACAGGGGGCGCGAACAATGAGCAGTTCTTC.